This T cell receptor (beta chain) was profiled in a study of identical twins. From the 5' RACE reads, TCRdb called clonotypes with MiXCR, one entry per CDR3 protein. This sample has around 370,000 distinct CDR3 sequences, with roughly 10% found just once. Trimming cost V 3 bases and J 1 base, with 6 bases left between them. Germline values: CDR1 LGHDT, CDR2 YNNKEL (reference sequence). The CDR3 consists of 14 residues. This clonotype occurred a few times. This TCR was recovered from a woman in her fifties or sixties in good health. Sequences were obtained from naive T cells sorted from blood. The V and J genes are TRBV3-1 and TRBJ2-2, with D hard to call. CDR3 in amino acids: CASSQSWNTGELFF. CDR3 nucleotide sequence: TGTGCCAGCAGCCAGTCGTGGAACACCGGGGAGCTGTTTTTT.